The rows below give T cell receptor beta chains drawn from one sample of a study of graft-versus-host responses after intestinal transplantation. These TCRs' antigens remain unknown. Sequencing used immunoSEQ multiplex PCR; TCRdb keeps in-frame clones, though not all of them. Of some 86,000 clones in the sample, 91% are singletons; the top ten hold over 0.08%. The sequencing here drew on unstimulated CD4+ T cells sorted from spleen or lymph node cells, taken before intestinal transplant. Source of these receptors: a human donor who received an intestinal transplant. CDR3s include the opening cysteine and the closing phenylalanine or tryptophan. A D gene is named only where the DNA matches it firmly.

j_call: TRBJ2-3; d_call: TRBD2; v_call: TRBV19; cdr3_aa: CASSFSGGFLSSTDTQYF
j_call: TRBJ1-3; d_call: NA; v_call: TRBV9; cdr3_aa: CASSAGGGSTIYF
j_call: TRBJ1-1; d_call: NA; v_call: TRBV5-1; cdr3_aa: CASSLVGSSAEAFF
j_call: TRBJ1-5; d_call: NA; v_call: TRBV7-2; cdr3_aa: CASSLVVGNQPQHF
j_call: TRBJ2-4; d_call: NA; v_call: TRBV7-2; cdr3_aa: CASSLGGGLAKNIQYF
j_call: TRBJ1-6; d_call: NA; v_call: TRBV19; cdr3_aa: CASSIGVAGDSPLHF
j_call: TRBJ2-7; d_call: TRBD2; v_call: TRBV19; cdr3_aa: CASSRTSGGPMSSYEQYF
j_call: TRBJ2-7; d_call: TRBD2; v_call: TRBV7-2; cdr3_aa: CASSFTSGGEQYF
j_call: TRBJ1-1; d_call: NA; v_call: TRBV7-2; cdr3_aa: CASSQEETPNTEAFF
j_call: TRBJ1-5; d_call: NA; v_call: TRBV15; cdr3_aa: CATSSRRDTSLRPQHF
j_call: TRBJ1-6; d_call: NA; v_call: TRBV6-5; cdr3_aa: CASSDDRHNSPLHF
j_call: TRBJ1-4; d_call: TRBD1; v_call: TRBV2; cdr3_aa: CASSAQGAEEKLFF
j_call: TRBJ2-5; d_call: NA; v_call: TRBV20-1; cdr3_aa: CSERKRETQYF
j_call: TRBJ2-7; d_call: TRBD1; v_call: TRBV9; cdr3_aa: CASSGGDRSSYEQYF
j_call: TRBJ2-1; d_call: NA; v_call: TRBV29-1; cdr3_aa: CSVAFGYNEQFF
j_call: TRBJ2-7; d_call: TRBD1; v_call: TRBV28; cdr3_aa: CASRTGTGGSYEQYF
j_call: TRBJ1-2; d_call: TRBD1; v_call: TRBV2; cdr3_aa: CASSERRGLYGYTF